This TCR beta chain was retrieved from a study of blood T cells in healthy people across ages. V lost 5 bases to trimming and J lost 3 bases, with 18 bases between them. Germline V gives CDR1 SGHTA, CDR2 FQGNSA. The CDR3 covers 16 residues. Next came a second PCR, run for about 6 to 11 cycles, which used a sample-barcoded 5' primer along with a J-beta primer mix. CDR3-containing paired-end reads numbered at least 2.5 million in each sample. TCRdb called the 5' RACE reads again in MiXCR, with one record for every CDR3 protein. The sample carries 600,000 to 900,000 distinct CDR3 sequences, roughly 24% recorded once. The data were also submitted as part of a second study, on T cells of mothers and their children.

The receptor was derived from a boy between 10 and 17 years old in good health. Sequencing input: blood. This chain uses TRBV7-2 with TRBJ2-3; a weak D match, TRBD2 (6 bases). CDR3 DNA: TGTGCCAGCAGCCCCCACGGAGGGGTTGGTACAGATACGCAGTATTTT. The encoded protein is CASSPHGGVGTDTQYF.